Presented here are 25 T cell receptor beta chains from one specimen sequenced in a study of T cell responses to AZD1222 COVID-19 vaccine. The table came from immunoSEQ multiplex PCR; TCRdb's copy has only in-frame clones and leaves some out. The sample has roughly 110,000 clones, about 90% seen once. The sequencing here drew on peripheral blood, taken on day 0 of AZD1222 vaccination. The receptors stem from an adult in good health.

This clone was seen a few times. The V call is TRBV3-1 (or the pseudogene TRBV3-2), the J call TRBJ1-4, with a weak D call TRBD1 (6 bases). Germline V lookup: CDR1 LGHDT, CDR2 YNNKEL (reference sequence). The CDR3 contains 20 residues. V was cut by 0 bases and J by 7 bases, with 27 bases left in between. The chain's CDR3 is CASSQDLGSRRHREGEKLFF. The CDR3 bases are TGTGCCAGCAGCCAAGATCTTGGGAGTCGTAGGCACAGGGAGGGTGAAAAACTGTTTTTT.

This clone was seen only once. The chain combines TRBV30 with TRBJ1-3; 10 nucleotides align to TRBD1. Germline V gene lookup returns CDR1 GTSNPN and CDR2 SVGIG (reference sequence). This CDR3 has 15 amino acids. V lost 3 bases and J lost 2; bases outside the gene matches: 4. The CDR3 nucleotides are TGTGCCTGGAGAGGGGACAGGGGACCTGGAAACACCATATATTTT. Translating gives CAWRGDRGPGNTIYF.

This sequence joins TRBV6-1 and TRBJ1-1; D perhaps matches TRBD1 (5 bases). Germline assignment: CDR1 MNHNS and CDR2 SASEGT. Trimming pared 3 bases from V and 2 bases from J, leaving 10 bases between. CDR3 length: 14 residues. CDR3 loop: CASSEAGSNTEAFF. In nucleotides, the CDR3 is TGTGCCAGCAGTGAGGCAGGGAGTAACACTGAAGCTTTCTTT.

The CDR3 spells CASSLARGGNQPQHF. CDR3 nucleotide sequence: TGTGCCAGCAGCTTGGCCAGGGGGGGCAATCAGCCCCAGCATTTT. The chain combines TRBV7-2 with TRBJ1-5; 7 bases match TRBD1. V lost 3 bases and J lost 2; bases outside the gene matches: 4. CDR3 length: 15 residues. Looked up from germline, CDR1 is SGHTA and CDR2 is FQGNSA. The entire variable domain, with the rest obtained from reference TRBV7-2 and TRBJ1-5, is as follows: GAGVSQSPSNKVTEKGKDVELRCDPISGHTALYWYRQSLGQGLEFLIYFQGNSAPDKSGLPSDRFSAERTGGSVSTLTIQRTQQEDSAVYLCASSLARGGNQPQHFGDGTRLSIL.

This clone was seen a single time. In nucleotides, the CDR3 is TGCGCCAGCAGCTTAGGGGGACGGACCTTTTTAGAGACCCAGTACTTC. Amino acids: CASSLGGRTFLETQYF. This rearrangement joins TRBV5-1 to TRBJ2-5; TRBD1 might be the D (6 bases). V lost 2 bases, J lost 4 bases, and 18 bases lay in between. Germline values: CDR1 SGHRS, CDR2 YFSETQ. The CDR3 contains 16 residues.

The V and J genes are TRBV11-1 and TRBJ1-3; TRBD1 is a possible D gene (5 bases). CDR1 SGHAT and CDR2 FQDESV come from the germline V gene (reference sequence). Trimming stripped 5 bases from V and 2 bases from J, with 13 bases between. This CDR3 comprises 15 residues. The DNA of the CDR3 is TGTGCCAGCAGCCGGCGGGACGGAACTGGAAACACCATATATTTT. It yields the protein CASSRRDGTGNTIYF.

The rearrangement links TRBV11-2 to TRBJ2-7; 7 nucleotides agree with TRBD1. Germline trimming cut 1 base from V and 0 bases from J; bases unmatched to any gene: 0. Germline CDR1 SGHAT, CDR2 FQNNGV. The CDR3 totals 14 residues. CDR3 nucleotides: TGTGCCAGCAGCTTAGGGGACAGCTCCTACGAGCAGTACTTC. Residues: CASSLGDSSYEQYF.

V usage is TRBV27 and J usage is TRBJ1-4; no definite D call. V lost 7 bases, J lost 8 bases, and 14 bases lay in between. The CDR3 is 13 amino acids. Germline CDR1 and CDR2: MNHEY and SMNVEV (reference sequence). The CDR3 DNA follows: TGTGCCAGCACCCCCGTGTACAGCGAAAAACTGTTTTTT. It translates to CASTPVYSEKLFF.

The chain joins TRBV19 to TRBJ2-1; possibly TRBD1 or TRBD2 for D (6 bases each). This CDR3 comprises 14 residues. The V end was cut by 5 bases, the J end by 8 bases, with 16 bases between. The germline V gene has CDR1 LNHDA and CDR2 SQIVND (reference sequence). The DNA for the CDR3 is TGTGCCAGTAGTCCACAGGGTTCTAGCGATGAGCAGTTCTTC. The encoded protein is CASSPQGSSDEQFF.

The chain has TRBV19 and TRBJ1-2, with D maybe TRBD1 (6 bases). Per the germline V gene, CDR1 is LNHDA and CDR2 is SQIVND (reference sequence). CDR3 length: 14 residues. Trimming shortened V by 5 bases and J by 5 bases, and 15 bases separated the two germline ends. Written as DNA, the CDR3 is TGTGCCAGTAGTTCGCTTGGACAGAAATATGGCTACACCTTC. As protein: CASSSLGQKYGYTF.

V is TRBV11-2 and J is TRBJ2-5, with 13 bases identical to TRBD2. V shed 4 bases and J 5 bases; nucleotides not matched to a gene: 4. The CDR3 consists of 15 residues. Germline lookup yields CDR1 SGHAT and CDR2 FQNNGV. The CDR3 region has the DNA TGTGCCAGCAGCTCAAGGACTAGCGGGGGTGAGACCCAGTACTTC. The encoded protein is CASSSRTSGGETQYF. The variable domain in full, with the rest retrieved from reference TRBV11-2 and TRBJ2-5, is EAGVAQSPRYKIIEKRQSVAFWCNPISGHATLYWYQQILGQGPKLLIQFQNNGVVDDSQLPKDRFSAERLKGVDSTLKIQPAKLEDSAVYLCASSSRTSGGETQYFGPGTRLLVL.

This clone was observed a single time. The V gene is TRBV3-1 (or the pseudogene TRBV3-2), the J gene TRBJ2-3, with 10 bases lining up with TRBD2. This CDR3 contains 15 residues. V gave up 4 bases and J gave up 4 bases; unmatched junction bases: 5. Germline CDR1 reads LGHDT; CDR2 reads YNNKEL (reference sequence). The CDR3 nucleotides read TGTGCCAGCAGCCCTCAGCGGGGGGGCTCAGATACGCAGTATTTT. Protein: CASSPQRGGSDTQYF.

The V and J genes are TRBV7-9 and TRBJ2-2, with no clear D. Trimming took off 7 bases at V and 4 bases at J, with 10 bases between the two ends. The CDR3 runs 13 residues. Germline V gene lookup returns CDR1 SEHNR and CDR2 FQNEAQ (reference sequence). The CDR3 DNA reads as TGTGCCAGCAATAGATCACCCACCGGGGAGCTGTTTTTT. Protein: CASNRSPTGELFF.

This clone was seen a single time. The J gene is TRBJ1-1, the V gene TRBV27, with 10 bases matching TRBD1. With 6 bases clipped from V and 11 bases from J, the junction kept 12 bases outside the gene matches. Germline values: CDR1 MNHEY, CDR2 SMNVEV (reference sequence). CDR3 length equals 14 residues. CDR3 sequence (DNA): TGTGCCAGCAGATTGAACACAGGACAGGGGGTGGCTTTCTTT. Its protein product is CASRLNTGQGVAFF.

This clone was recorded only once. This chain joins TRBV19 and TRBJ2-1, with D perhaps matching TRBD1 or TRBD2 (8 bases each). The CDR3 is 19 amino acids. Germline V gene lookup returns CDR1 LNHDA and CDR2 SQIVND (reference sequence). Trimming left V 2 bases short and J 9 bases short, with 29 bases between. The CDR3 DNA reads TGTGCCAGTAGTATAACGGGGACAGGCGTACGGGGGGGCCAGAGTGAGCAGTTCTTC. Amino acids: CASSITGTGVRGGQSEQFF.

The V gene is TRBV7-9, the J gene TRBJ1-2; D is unclear. Trimming took 1 base from V and 0 from J, leaving 9 bases between them. Germline V CDR1 and CDR2: SEHNR, FQNEAQ (reference sequence). The CDR3 covers 15 residues. The CDR3 bases are TGTGCCAGCAGCTTAGGGGTCGGTCCTAACTATGGCTACACCTTC. This sequence encodes CASSLGVGPNYGYTF. Full variable domain (rest looked up from reference TRBV7-9 and TRBJ1-2): DTGVSQNPRHKITKRGQNVTFRCDPISEHNRLYWYRQTLGQGPEFLTYFQNEAQLEKSRLLSDRFSAERPKGSFSTLEIQRTEQGDSAMYLCASSLGVGPNYGYTFGSGTRLTVV.

This chain connects TRBV12-3 or TRBV12-4 to TRBJ1-2, with D tentatively TRBD1 (5 bases). This CDR3 is built from 12 residues. V was shortened by 7 bases and J by 12 bases, with 18 bases between the two germline ends. CDR3 bases: TGTGCCAGCACCGAGGGGTTTGGAGAAAACACCTTC. Protein sequence: CASTEGFGENTF.

CDR3 loop: CASSLYGLAEAETQYF. The CDR3 DNA sequence: TGTGCCAGCAGCTTATACGGGCTAGCGGAGGCGGAGACCCAGTACTTC. The rearrangement uses TRBV11-2 and TRBJ2-5; TRBD2 matches 7 bases. V lost 2 bases to trimming and J lost 5 bases; unmatched junction nucleotides: 11. This CDR3 contains 16 residues. Per germline, CDR1 SGHAT and CDR2 FQNNGV.

This clone appeared once. The V gene is TRBV6-5, the J gene TRBJ1-2; no definite D call. This CDR3 comprises 13 residues. V lost 5 bases and J 8 bases, leaving 15 bases between the germline ends. The germline CDR1 and CDR2 sequences are MNHEY and SVGAGI. The CDR3 DNA reads as TGTGCCAGCAGTAACCAACCTCTTAGGGGCTACACCTTC. Translation gives CASSNQPLRGYTF.

The chain links TRBV7-4 to TRBJ2-3; TRBD2 agrees at 12 bases. The CDR3 length is 20 residues. V lost 0 bases, J lost 5 bases, and 15 bases stayed unmatched. Germline CDR1 reads SGHVT; CDR2 reads SQSDAQ. Here the CDR3 reads CASSLAPGKLAGGVGDTQYF. The CDR3 nucleotides read TGTGCCAGCAGCTTAGCACCGGGAAAACTAGCGGGGGGTGTCGGAGATACGCAGTATTTT.

The chain combines TRBV3-1 (or the pseudogene TRBV3-2) with TRBJ2-7; D is possibly TRBD1 or TRBD2 (5 bases each). The germline V gene encodes CDR1 LGHDT and CDR2 YNNKEL (reference sequence). V shed 2 bases and J shed 3 bases, with 14 bases lying between them. The CDR3 totals 15 residues. The DNA of the CDR3 is TGTGCCAGCAGCCAACAACGGGACGGATACTACGAGCAGTACTTC. This gives the protein CASSQQRDGYYEQYF.

This chain links TRBV12-3 or TRBV12-4 with TRBJ2-1; D unresolved. Trimming left V 5 bases short and J 10 bases short, with 12 bases between. The CDR3 runs 12 residues. CDR3 sequence: CASSPPLWEQFF. The CDR3 DNA reads as TGTGCCAGCAGTCCCCCTCTATGGGAGCAGTTCTTC.

This sequence joins TRBV3-1 (or the pseudogene TRBV3-2) and TRBJ1-1, with D unresolved. The V gene's germline CDR1 is LGHDT and CDR2 YNNKEL (reference sequence). Trimming shortened V by 4 bases and J by 0 bases, and 9 bases separated the two germline ends. There are 14 residues in the CDR3. In DNA form, the CDR3 reads TGTGCCAGCAGCCGAAGCGGGATGAACACTGAAGCTTTCTTT. Amino acids: CASSRSGMNTEAFF.

Only one count was recorded for this clone. The CDR3: CASSPSGPSTDTQYF. DNA for the CDR3: TGTGCCAGTAGCCCTAGTGGTCCTAGCACAGATACGCAGTATTTT. The chain combines TRBV19 with TRBJ2-3; no firm D call. CDR1 is LNHDA and CDR2 is SQIVND in the germline V gene (reference sequence). The CDR3 consists of 15 residues. Deletions cut 6 bases from V and 0 bases from J, with 13 bases between.

This clone turned up a few times. The chain joins TRBV9 to TRBJ1-4; TRBD1 matches at 7 bases. The CDR3 sequence is 11 residues long. After removal of 7 bases from V and 11 bases from J, the junction contained 5 bases not matched to a gene. CDR1 and CDR2 (germline): SGDLS, YYNGEE. For the CDR3, the DNA is TGTGCCAGCGGGGGCAGGGGGAAACTGTTTTTT. This gives the protein CASGGRGKLFF.